This T cell receptor beta chain was observed in a study of PD-1 blockade in classical Hodgkin lymphoma (dated by TCRdb to the early 2020s). In terms of the full investigation: Nivolumab dosing was 3 mg/kg intravenously every 2 weeks, continuing until either disease progression or unacceptable toxicity. The study used CyTOF and TCR beta sequencing to define a peripheral blood immune signature of response to PD-1 blockade in classical Hodgkin lymphoma.

On the study overall, not on this receptor specifically: CD4+ but not CD8+ TCR diversity rose significantly by C4D1 (p=0.0027 vs p=0.16), most apparent in complete responders (p=0.02). Diversity was lower in patients who began nivolumab less than 1 year after ASCT, so these patients were left out of later analyses to avoid confounding by immune reconstitution. Only a single clinical trial cohort was studied, and what caused the repertoire differences, possibly disease activity or prior therapy, remained undefined. Among trial patients, those achieving complete response had baseline diversity similar to that of newly diagnosed patients, while diversity was significantly lower in partial responders and progressors. Newly diagnosed patients were reported to have lower baseline TCR diversity than healthy donors, and relapsed/refractory patients were reported to have lower baseline TCR diversity still.

The Qiagen DNeasy kit was used to extract genomic DNA from unsorted PBMCs and from the negatively selected CD4+ and CD8+ fractions. TCR beta CDR3 regions were subjected to amplification by immunoSEQ multiplex PCR with primers that anneal to V and J segments. A synthetic immune receptor repertoire was used to minimize amplification bias, and any remaining bias was removed computationally after sequencing. The original pipeline was this. Custom Python scripts were used to quantify repertoire diversity as the Shannon entropy index. Unsorted, CD4+ and CD8+ repertoires were examined separately, except in combined analyses, for which CD4+ and CD8+ sequences were merged in silico. A clone was considered expanded if an increase in frequency of at least 2-fold after treatment relative to C1D1 was found, and a pseudocount of 0.5 was applied to clones undetected at baseline. Clones with 0 or 1 copy at C1D1 were classified as singleton clones, and clones with 2 or more copies were classified as non-singleton clones. Clones expanded in unsorted samples were annotated as CD4+, CD8+ or unknown by matching protein sequences in sorted samples from the same patient. Wilcoxon tests on paired samples were used to test changes in diversity from C1D1 to C4D1. Sourced from immuneACCESS, this table was stored by TCRdb with only in-frame sequences that have V and J called. A share of the clones is absent; for the studies checked, an unresolved V gene accounts for under half, and the remainder has no known explanation. D and trimming come from the DNA, and the V and J calls and clone size come from that table. In all, the sample holds roughly 7,200 clones, and around four fifths of those were seen once. The ten most abundant clones make up just over 4% of the sample.

The time point label corresponds to: cycle 1 day 1 (C1D1), immediately before nivolumab initiation. All trial patients had relapsed after autologous stem cell transplantation, with cohorts A, B and C differing in prior brentuximab vedotin exposure. Using a Miltenyi CD4+ T cell isolation kit, CD4+ T cells were purified from thawed PBMCs through magnetic negative selection. The trial cohort was composed of over 50 patients with relapsed/refractory classical Hodgkin lymphoma, for whom complete response, partial response or progressive disease was recorded as best overall response. Single-agent nivolumab was administered to trial patients in the multi-cohort phase II CheckMate 205 trial. An independent review committee assessed best overall response by applying the 2007 International Working Group response criteria. Trial PBMCs were collected immediately before nivolumab initiation (C1D1) and during therapy at cycle 2 day 1 and cycle 4 day 1. Peripheral blood was collected in 8 mL Vacutainer Cell Preparation Tubes, from which PBMCs were isolated by centrifugation and then cryopreserved. Purified CD4+ and CD8+ fractions were generated only in cases for which an additional PBMC sample was available. On LS columns in a quadroMACS separator, the magnetically labelled cells were depleted, and the flow-through was collected as the purified fraction.

Comment on this clone: Its antigen specificity is not known. No base quality information exists; no much larger clone differs at one position.

The receptor was isolated from a human donor with classical Hodgkin lymphoma. Sequenced material: CD4+ T cells from blood, taken at baseline.

The DNA is as follows: TGTGCCAGCGGGATTAGTGAGGGAGACATTCAGTACTTC. Translation gives CASGISEGDIQYF. The V and J segments used are TRBV2 and TRBJ2-4; a tentative D match to TRBD2 spans 5 bases. Counted from cysteine to phenylalanine, this CDR3 has 13 amino acids. Only CDR3 DNA is held: 39 bases, read in frame from base 1. Based on the germline V gene, the CDR1 and CDR2 sequences are SNHLY and FYNNEI. The V end loses 8 bases and the J end loses 8 bases, and a stretch of 16 bases separates them. Where the CDR3 stops, the reference TRBV2 and TRBJ2-4 genes take over; the full variable domain is EPEVTQTPSHQVTQMGQEVILRCVPISNHLYFYWYRQILGQKVEFLVSFYNNEISEKSEIFDDQFSVERPDGSNFTLKIRSTKLEDSAMYFCASGISEGDIQYFGAGTRLSVL.